This TCR beta chain was profiled in a study of identical twins. This clonotype has a handful of counts. Its antigen remains unknown. TCRdb ran MiXCR on the 5' RACE reads and lists one entry per CDR3 protein. The data contain 600,000 to 700,000 distinct CDR3 sequences, about 20% of them singletons. CDR3 length: 17 amino acids. V lost 5 bases, J lost 7 bases, and 16 bases stayed unmatched. Findings and caveats of the study: Possibly, invariant MAIT and iNKT cells partly confounded zero-insertion analyses. Weaker excess sharing between twins was seen in beta out-of-frame sequences.

This sample was also put to use in a study of T cells expressing NK-cell markers. From that study: Eight donors were sequenced, seven testing HCMV-seropositive and one testing seronegative.

The clonotype originates from a woman aged 18-29 years in good health. The chain links TRBV6-7 to TRBJ2-1, with TRBD1 matching 8 bases. TRBV6-7 belongs to the ORF category, with a function that is uncertain. Sequencing was carried out using PBMCs. DNA of the CDR3: TGTGCCAGCAGTGGAGGGCCAGGGGGCGTACTGAGAAATGAGCAGTTCTTC. Its translation: CASSGGPGGVLRNEQFF.